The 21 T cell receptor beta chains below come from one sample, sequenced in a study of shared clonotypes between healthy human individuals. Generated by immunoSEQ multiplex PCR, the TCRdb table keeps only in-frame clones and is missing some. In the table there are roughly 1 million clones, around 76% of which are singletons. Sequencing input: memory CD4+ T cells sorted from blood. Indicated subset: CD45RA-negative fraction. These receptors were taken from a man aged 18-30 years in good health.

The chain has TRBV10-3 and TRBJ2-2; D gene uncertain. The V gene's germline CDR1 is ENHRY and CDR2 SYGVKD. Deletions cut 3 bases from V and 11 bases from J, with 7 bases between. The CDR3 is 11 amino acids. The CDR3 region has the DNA TGTGCCATCAGTGATTACCCCGAGCTGTTTTTT. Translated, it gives CAISDYPELFF.

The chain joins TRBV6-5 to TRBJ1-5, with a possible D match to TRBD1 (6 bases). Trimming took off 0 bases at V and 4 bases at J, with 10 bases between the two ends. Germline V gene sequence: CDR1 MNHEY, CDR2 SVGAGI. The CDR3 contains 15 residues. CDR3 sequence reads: CASSYSGTGNQPQHF. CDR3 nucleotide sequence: TGTGCCAGCAGTTACTCGGGAACAGGGAATCAGCCCCAGCATTTT.

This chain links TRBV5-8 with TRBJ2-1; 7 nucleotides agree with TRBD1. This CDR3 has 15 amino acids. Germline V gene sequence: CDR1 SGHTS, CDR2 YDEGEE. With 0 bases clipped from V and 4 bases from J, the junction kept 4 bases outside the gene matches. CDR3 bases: TGTGCCAGCAGCTTGGGTGACAGGGAATACAATGAGCAGTTCTTC. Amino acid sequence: CASSLGDREYNEQFF.

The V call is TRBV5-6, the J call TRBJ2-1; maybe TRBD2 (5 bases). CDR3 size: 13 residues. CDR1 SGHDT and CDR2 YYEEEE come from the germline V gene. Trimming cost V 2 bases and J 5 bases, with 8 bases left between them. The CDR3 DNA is TGTGCCAGCAGCTTCGACTATAACAATGAGCAGTTCTTC. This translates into CASSFDYNNEQFF.

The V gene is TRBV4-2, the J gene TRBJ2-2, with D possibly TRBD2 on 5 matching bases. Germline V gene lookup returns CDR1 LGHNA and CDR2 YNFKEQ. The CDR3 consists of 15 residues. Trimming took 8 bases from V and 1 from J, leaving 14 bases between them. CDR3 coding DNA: TGTGCCAGCTCCTTAGAAGGAGGGAACACCGGGGAGCTGTTTTTT. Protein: CASSLEGGNTGELFF.

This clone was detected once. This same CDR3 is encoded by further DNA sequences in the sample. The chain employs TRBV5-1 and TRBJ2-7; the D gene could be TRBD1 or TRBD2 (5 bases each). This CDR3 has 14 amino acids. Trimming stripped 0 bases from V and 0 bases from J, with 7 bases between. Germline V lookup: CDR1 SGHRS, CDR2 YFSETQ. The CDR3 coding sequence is TGCGCCAGCAGCTTGGATGGGGGCTCCTACGAGCAGTACTTC. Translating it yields CASSLDGGSYEQYF.

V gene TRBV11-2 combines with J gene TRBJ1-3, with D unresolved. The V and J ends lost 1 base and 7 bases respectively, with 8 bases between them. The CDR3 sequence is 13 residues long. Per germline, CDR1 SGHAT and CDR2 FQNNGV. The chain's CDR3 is CASSLAEGNTIYF. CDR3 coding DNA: TGTGCCAGCAGCTTAGCCGAAGGGAACACCATATATTTT.

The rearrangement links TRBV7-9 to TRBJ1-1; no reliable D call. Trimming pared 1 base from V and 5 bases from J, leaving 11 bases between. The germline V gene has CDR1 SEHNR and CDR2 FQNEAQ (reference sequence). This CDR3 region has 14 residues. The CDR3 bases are TGTGCCAGCAGCTTAGTCGTCGTCTGGACTGAAGCTTTCTTT. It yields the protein CASSLVVVWTEAFF. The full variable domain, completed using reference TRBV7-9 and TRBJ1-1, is DTGVSQNPRHKITKRGQNVTFRCDPISEHNRLYWYRQTLGQGPEFLTYFQNEAQLEKSRLLSDRFSAERPKGSFSTLEIQRTEQGDSAMYLCASSLVVVWTEAFFGQGTRLTVV.

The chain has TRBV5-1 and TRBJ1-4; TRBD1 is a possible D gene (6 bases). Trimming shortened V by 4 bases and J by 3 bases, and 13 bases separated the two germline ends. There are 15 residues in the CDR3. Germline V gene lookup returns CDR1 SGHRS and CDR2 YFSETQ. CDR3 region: CASSSGQSSNEKLFF. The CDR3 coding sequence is TGCGCCAGCAGCAGTGGACAGAGTTCTAATGAAAAACTGTTTTTT.

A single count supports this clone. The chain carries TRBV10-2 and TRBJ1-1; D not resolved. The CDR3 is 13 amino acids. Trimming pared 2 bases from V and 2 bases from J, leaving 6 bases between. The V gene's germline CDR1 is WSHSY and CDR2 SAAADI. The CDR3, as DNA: TGCGCCAGCAGTGAGGCAAAAAACACTGAAGCTTTCTTT. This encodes CASSEAKNTEAFF.

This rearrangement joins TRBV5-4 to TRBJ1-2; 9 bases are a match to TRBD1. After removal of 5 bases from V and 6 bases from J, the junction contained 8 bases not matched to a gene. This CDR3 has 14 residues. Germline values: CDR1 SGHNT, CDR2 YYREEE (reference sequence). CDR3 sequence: CASSYDRGVDGYTF. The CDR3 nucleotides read TGTGCCAGCAGTTATGACAGGGGGGTAGATGGCTACACCTTC. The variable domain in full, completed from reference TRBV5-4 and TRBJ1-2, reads ETGVTQSPTHLIKTRGQQVTLRCSSQSGHNTVSWYQQALGQGPQFIFQYYREEENGRGNFPPRFSGLQFPNYSSELNVNALELDDSALYLCASSYDRGVDGYTFGSGTRLTVV.

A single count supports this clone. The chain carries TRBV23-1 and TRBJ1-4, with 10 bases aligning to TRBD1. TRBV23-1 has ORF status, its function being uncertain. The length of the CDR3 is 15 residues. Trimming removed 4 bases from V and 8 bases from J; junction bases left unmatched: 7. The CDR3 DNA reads TGCGCCAGCAGTCCCGGGACAGGGGCAGACGAAAAACTGTTTTTT. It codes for CASSPGTGADEKLFF.

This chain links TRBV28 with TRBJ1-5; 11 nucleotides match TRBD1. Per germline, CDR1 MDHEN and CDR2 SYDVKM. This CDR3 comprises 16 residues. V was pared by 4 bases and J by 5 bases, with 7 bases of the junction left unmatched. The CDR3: CASSSLGQGGYQPQHF. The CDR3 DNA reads TGTGCCAGCAGTTCCCTGGGACAGGGGGGATATCAGCCCCAGCATTTT.

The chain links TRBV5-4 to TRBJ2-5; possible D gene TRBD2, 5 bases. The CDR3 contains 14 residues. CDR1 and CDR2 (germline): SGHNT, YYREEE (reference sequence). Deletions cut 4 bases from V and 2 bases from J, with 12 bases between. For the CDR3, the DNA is TGTGCCAGCAGCATACCGGGAAATCAAGAGACCCAGTACTTC. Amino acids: CASSIPGNQETQYF.

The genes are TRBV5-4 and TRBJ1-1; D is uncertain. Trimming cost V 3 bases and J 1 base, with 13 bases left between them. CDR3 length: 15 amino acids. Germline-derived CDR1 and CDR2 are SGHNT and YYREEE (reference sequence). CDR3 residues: CASSSNGRGNTEAFF. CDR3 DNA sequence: TGTGCCAGCAGCTCCAATGGTCGGGGGAACACTGAAGCTTTCTTT. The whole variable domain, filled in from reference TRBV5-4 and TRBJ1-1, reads ETGVTQSPTHLIKTRGQQVTLRCSSQSGHNTVSWYQQALGQGPQFIFQYYREEENGRGNFPPRFSGLQFPNYSSELNVNALELDDSALYLCASSSNGRGNTEAFFGQGTRLTVV.

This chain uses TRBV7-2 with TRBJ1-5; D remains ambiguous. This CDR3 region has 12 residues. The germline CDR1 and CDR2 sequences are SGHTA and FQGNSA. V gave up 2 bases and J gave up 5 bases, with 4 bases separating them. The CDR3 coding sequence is TGTGCCAGCAGCTTAACAGATCAGCCCCAGCATTTT. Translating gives CASSLTDQPQHF.

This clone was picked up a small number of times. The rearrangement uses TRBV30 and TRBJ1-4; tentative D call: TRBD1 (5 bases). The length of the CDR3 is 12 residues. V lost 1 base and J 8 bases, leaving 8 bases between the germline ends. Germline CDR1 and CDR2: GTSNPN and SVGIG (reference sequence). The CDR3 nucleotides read TGTGCCTGGAGTGAGAGGACAGAAAAACTGTTTTTT. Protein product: CAWSERTEKLFF.

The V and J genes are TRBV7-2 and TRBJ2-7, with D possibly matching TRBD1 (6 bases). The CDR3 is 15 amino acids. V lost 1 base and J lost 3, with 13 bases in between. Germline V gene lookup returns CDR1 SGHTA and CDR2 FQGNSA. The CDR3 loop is CASSLGTGKGYEQYF. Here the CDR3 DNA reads TGTGCCAGCAGCTTAGGCACAGGGAAGGGCTACGAGCAGTACTTC.

CDR3 residues: CASRRAGGGEQFF. Written as DNA, the CDR3 is TGTGCCAGCAGACGTGCAGGGGGCGGTGAGCAGTTCTTC. The V gene is TRBV7-9, the J gene TRBJ2-1; 8 bases match TRBD1. This CDR3 contains 13 residues. From germline, CDR1 is SEHNR and CDR2 FQNEAQ (reference sequence). Trimming at V came to 6 bases and at J to 9 bases, leaving 7 bases not matched to a gene.

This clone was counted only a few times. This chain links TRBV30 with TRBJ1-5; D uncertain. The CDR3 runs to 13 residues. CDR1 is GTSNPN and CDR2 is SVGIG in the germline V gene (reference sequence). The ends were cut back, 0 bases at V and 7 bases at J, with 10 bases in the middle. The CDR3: CAWSVDDRQPQHF. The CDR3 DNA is TGTGCCTGGAGTGTAGACGATAGGCAGCCCCAGCATTTT.

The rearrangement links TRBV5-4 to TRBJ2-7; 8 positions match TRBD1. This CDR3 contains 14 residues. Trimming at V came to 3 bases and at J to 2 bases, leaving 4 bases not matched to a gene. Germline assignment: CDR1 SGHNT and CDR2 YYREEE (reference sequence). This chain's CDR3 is CASSWDRKAYEQYF. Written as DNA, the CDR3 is TGTGCCAGCAGCTGGGACAGGAAAGCCTACGAGCAGTACTTC.